This T cell receptor (beta chain) was recorded in a study of T cell responses to AZD1222 COVID-19 vaccine. Study results and limitations: The donor cohort was predominantly white British with a female majority, and clonal diversity may have been underestimated. Spike regions recognized by vaccine-associated CD4 TCRs spanned the protein, led by 160-218 and 743-854. Baseline serology detected seropositivity in only six or seven AZD1222 recipients.

This clone was seen once. Its antigen remains unidentified. TCRdb's table, derived via immunoSEQ multiplex PCR, lists solely in-frame clones and lacks some. Among about 54,000 clones, 70% to 90% were seen once, and the ten largest hold about 15%. Germline V gene lookup returns CDR1 DFQATT and CDR2 SNEGSKA (reference sequence). CDR3 size: 14 residues. Trimming removed 3 bases at V and 6 bases at J, with 14 bases between. Recipients boosted at about 4 weeks or about 12 weeks are pooled. The sequencing here drew on peripheral blood, taken 28 days after the second AZD1222 dose. The sequence came from an adult who received the AZD1222 COVID-19 vaccine. The chain recombines TRBV20-1 with TRBJ1-4; a possible D gene is TRBD1 (6 bases). Here the CDR3 reads CSASLGQSDEKLFF. Here the CDR3 DNA reads TGCAGTGCTAGTTTAGGACAGTCGGATGAAAAACTGTTTTTT.